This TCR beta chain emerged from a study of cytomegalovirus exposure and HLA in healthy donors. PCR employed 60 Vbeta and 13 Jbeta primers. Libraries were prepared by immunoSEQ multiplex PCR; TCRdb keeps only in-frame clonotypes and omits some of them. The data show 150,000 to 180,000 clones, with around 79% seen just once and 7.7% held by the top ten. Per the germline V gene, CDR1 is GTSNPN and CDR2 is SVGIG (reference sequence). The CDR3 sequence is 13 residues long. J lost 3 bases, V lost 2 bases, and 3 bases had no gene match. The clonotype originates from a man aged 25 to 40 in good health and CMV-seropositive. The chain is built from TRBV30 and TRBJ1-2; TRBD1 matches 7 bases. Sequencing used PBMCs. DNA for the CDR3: TGTGCCTGGAGTCGGGGGACAGACTATGGCTACACCTTC. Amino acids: CAWSRGTDYGYTF.